These T cell receptor beta chains were read from a single sample in a study of cytomegalovirus exposure and HLA in healthy donors. Here immunoSEQ multiplex PCR was the method, and the copy in TCRdb shows in-frame clones only, minus some. The sample carries about 71,000 clones, 70% to 80% recorded once. Source material: PBMCs. The source is a woman between 50 and 59 years old in good health and CMV-seropositive. Both conserved end residues are part of each CDR3. D genes are given only for firm matches. Some rows mark clone size as missing; the rest say once, few, many or name a class of expanded clone.

d_gene: TRBD1; abundance: .; len: 13; j_gene: TRBJ1-2; v_gene: TRBV14; CDR3aa: CASSRDRAHGYTF; CDR3nt: TGTGCCAGCAGCCGTGACAGGGCTCATGGCTACACCTTC
d_gene: TRBD1; abundance: .; len: 15; j_gene: TRBJ1-2; v_gene: TRBV5-6; CDR3aa: CASSSQNRGSYGYTF; CDR3nt: TGTGCCAGCAGCTCTCAGAACAGGGGTAGCTATGGCTACACCTTC
d_gene: TRBD1; abundance: .; len: 14; j_gene: TRBJ2-5; v_gene: TRBV19; CDR3aa: CASSSIDREETQYF; CDR3nt: TGTGCCAGTAGTTCCATCGACAGGGAAGAGACCCAGTACTTC
d_gene: .; abundance: .; len: 13; j_gene: TRBJ1-2; v_gene: TRBV29-1; CDR3aa: CSVEDEAEYGYTF; CDR3nt: TGCAGCGTTGAAGATGAGGCAGAGTATGGCTACACCTTC
d_gene: TRBD1; abundance: .; len: 15; j_gene: TRBJ1-1; v_gene: TRBV2; CDR3aa: CASSRDRGLNTEAFF; CDR3nt: TGTGCCAGCAGTCGGGACAGGGGGTTGAACACTGAAGCTTTCTTT
d_gene: .; abundance: .; len: 11; j_gene: TRBJ2-7; v_gene: TRBV7-2; CDR3aa: CASSLVREQYF; CDR3nt: TGTGCCAGCAGCTTAGTCCGCGAGCAGTACTTC
d_gene: TRBD2; abundance: .; len: 16; j_gene: TRBJ2-5; v_gene: TRBV19; CDR3aa: CASTPRLAGHQETQYF; CDR3nt: TGTGCCAGTACCCCTCGTCTAGCGGGACACCAAGAGACCCAGTACTTC
d_gene: .; abundance: .; len: 12; j_gene: TRBJ2-2; v_gene: TRBV2; CDR3aa: CASNSVAGELFF; CDR3nt: TGTGCCAGCAACTCCGTGGCCGGGGAGCTGTTTTTT
d_gene: .; abundance: .; len: 15; j_gene: TRBJ1-5; v_gene: TRBV2; CDR3aa: CASRGEGSRNQPQHF; CDR3nt: TGTGCCAGCAGGGGAGAGGGATCGCGCAATCAGCCCCAGCATTTT
d_gene: .; abundance: few; len: 18; j_gene: TRBJ1-3; v_gene: TRBV21-1; CDR3aa: CASSKEVQGVSSGNTIYF; CDR3nt: TGTGCCAGCAGCAAAGAAGTTCAGGGGGTTAGCTCTGGAAACACCATATATTTT
d_gene: TRBD1; abundance: once; len: 15; j_gene: TRBJ2-3; v_gene: TRBV18; CDR3aa: CASSPTRQGTDTQYF; CDR3nt: TGTGCCAGCTCACCAACTCGACAGGGAACAGATACGCAGTATTTT
d_gene: .; abundance: .; len: 16; j_gene: TRBJ1-4; v_gene: TRBV7-2; CDR3aa: CASSFGILQGREKLFF; CDR3nt: TGTGCCAGCAGCTTTGGGATTCTTCAGGGTCGCGAAAAACTGTTTTTT
d_gene: .; abundance: .; len: 13; j_gene: TRBJ1-1; v_gene: TRBV7-3; CDR3aa: CASSSWQNTEAFF; CDR3nt: TGTGCCAGCAGTTCTTGGCAAAACACTGAAGCTTTCTTT
d_gene: TRBD2; abundance: .; len: 16; j_gene: TRBJ2-1; v_gene: TRBV7-3; CDR3aa: CASSLSGGRAYNEQFF; CDR3nt: TGTGCCAGCAGCTTATCGGGCGGGAGGGCGTACAATGAGCAGTTCTTC
d_gene: .; abundance: once; len: 19; j_gene: TRBJ1-1; v_gene: TRBV19; CDR3aa: CASSIDGQGRVLANTEAFF; CDR3nt: TGTGCCAGTAGTATAGATGGGCAGGGAAGAGTGCTTGCGAACACTGAAGCTTTCTTT
d_gene: TRBD1; abundance: .; len: 14; j_gene: TRBJ2-2; v_gene: TRBV30; CDR3aa: CAWSGQGDTGELFF; CDR3nt: TGTGCCTGGAGTGGGCAGGGGGACACCGGGGAGCTGTTTTTT
d_gene: TRBD1; abundance: few; len: 14; j_gene: TRBJ2-3; v_gene: TRBV5-6; CDR3aa: CASSFGQGTDTQYF; CDR3nt: TGTGCCAGCAGCTTTGGACAGGGAACAGATACGCAGTATTTT
d_gene: TRBD2; abundance: .; len: 19; j_gene: TRBJ2-3; v_gene: TRBV13; CDR3aa: CASSLALRSGRGDTDTQYF; CDR3nt: TGTGCCAGCAGCTTAGCCCTCCGTAGCGGGAGGGGAGACACAGATACGCAGTATTTT
d_gene: TRBD2; abundance: few; len: 15; j_gene: TRBJ2-7; v_gene: TRBV4-3; CDR3aa: CASSQEGGSAYEQYF; CDR3nt: TGCGCCAGCAGCCAAGAGGGGGGGAGTGCCTACGAGCAGTACTTC
d_gene: .; abundance: .; len: 14; j_gene: TRBJ1-3; v_gene: TRBV4-3; CDR3aa: CASSQDGVRNTIYF; CDR3nt: TGCGCCAGCAGCCAAGACGGGGTACGAAACACCATATATTTT